The 6 T cell receptor beta chains below were found in one sample sequenced in a study of technical replicates of blood from four donors. Sequencing was performed with immunoSEQ multiplex PCR; in TCRdb, only in-frame clones are kept and a portion is missing. In the table there are nearly 90,000 clones, 85% to 95% of which are singletons. Sequencing input: T cells isolated from PBMCs. All receptors come from a human donor in good health.

The chain links TRBV25-1 to TRBJ2-7; perhaps TRBD2 as D (6 bases). This CDR3 spans 13 amino acids. V was shortened by 5 bases and J by 4 bases, with 12 bases between the two germline ends. Germline-derived CDR1 and CDR2 are MGHDK and SYGVNS. The CDR3 sequence is CASSPGLLYEQYF. In nucleotides, the CDR3 is TGTGCCAGCAGTCCGGGACTTTTATACGAGCAGTACTTC.

The J gene is TRBJ2-1, the V gene TRBV27, with D perhaps TRBD2 (5 bases). With 6 bases removed from V and 5 bases from J, the gap between germline ends came to 11 bases. The CDR3 is 13 amino acids. Germline assignment: CDR1 MNHEY and CDR2 SMNVEV (reference sequence). CDR3 in DNA: TGTGCCAGCAGCTGGACTGCAAACAATGAGCAGTTCTTC. The encoded protein is CASSWTANNEQFF.

This clone was counted a few times. The chain links TRBV30 to TRBJ1-2, with 7 bases matching TRBD1. The V segment lost 0 bases and the J segment 2 bases; nucleotides outside the gene matches: 12. CDR3 length: 17 residues. CDR1 and CDR2 from the germline V gene are GTSNPN and SVGIG (reference sequence). The CDR3 here is CAWSVPARDRENYGYTF. DNA of the CDR3: TGTGCCTGGAGTGTACCCGCAAGAGACAGGGAAAACTATGGCTACACCTTC.

This chain connects TRBV6-6 to TRBJ1-3; 7 bases match TRBD1. V lost 6 bases and J lost 0; bases outside the gene matches: 2. Germline CDR1 is MNHNY and CDR2 is SVGAGI (reference sequence). The length of the CDR3 is 14 residues. The DNA of the CDR3 is TGTGCCAGCAGGGCAGGGGGCTCTGGAAACACCATATATTTT. It translates to CASRAGGSGNTIYF.

The genes are TRBV28 and TRBJ1-2; 8 bases fit TRBD1. CDR3 length: 14 amino acids. Germline V CDR1 and CDR2: MDHEN, SYDVKM. Trimming took 6 bases from V and 4 from J; bases not matched to a gene: 7. CDR3 residues: CASSPPQGVYGYTF. CDR3 bases: TGTGCCAGCAGCCCACCACAGGGGGTCTATGGCTACACCTTC.

The V gene is TRBV6-5, the J gene TRBJ2-5; 9 nucleotides agree with TRBD1. CDR3 length: 15 residues. The J segment lost 4 bases and the V segment lost 0 bases, leaving 3 bases of the junction unmatched. Germline V gene data show CDR1 as MNHEY and CDR2 as SVGAGI. CDR3 bases: TGTGCCAGCAGTTACTCGACAGGGGGGGGAGAGACCCAGTACTTC. Protein: CASSYSTGGGETQYF.